Each of the 28 T cell receptor beta chains below was sequenced from the same sample in a study of T cells in Graves' hyperthyroidism and ophthalmopathy. Regions amplified from RNA transcripts were the TCR beta CDR3 regions. Using the HTBI primer set, a first-round RT-PCR was run on the TCR CDR3. MiXCR, applied by TCRdb to the multiplex PCR reads, yields one record per CDR3 protein. The table lists 650,000 to 700,000 distinct CDR3 sequences, 17% of them singletons. Sequencing was done on a sample of blood. The receptor set was obtained from a middle-aged man with Graves' hyperthyroidism.

This clonotype was counted at least ten times. The rearrangement joins TRBV28 to TRBJ1-1; possible D gene TRBD1, 5 bases. The germline CDR1 and CDR2 sequences are MDHEN and SYDVKM. This CDR3 spans 15 amino acids. The V end was cut by 8 bases, the J end by 0 bases, with 16 bases between. CDR3 in amino acids: CASRGASWMNTEAFF. CDR3 bases: TGTGCCAGCCGGGGCGCATCTTGGATGAACACTGAAGCTTTCTTT.

This clonotype was observed a few times. The rearrangement links TRBV15 to TRBJ1-1; D might be TRBD1 (6 bases). Per germline, CDR1 LNHNV and CDR2 YYDKDF (reference sequence). V shed 4 bases and J shed 10 bases, with 13 bases lying between them. The CDR3 length is 12 residues. CDR3 in amino acids: CATSTTGLGAFF. The CDR3 DNA reads TGTGCCACCAGCACCACAGGGCTGGGAGCTTTCTTT.

In its sample, this clonotype was seen a few times. The chain has TRBV12-3 or TRBV12-4 and TRBJ2-4; TRBD1 agrees at 8 bases. V trimming: 3 bases; J trimming: 3 bases; junction bases outside the gene matches: 4. This CDR3 is built from 15 residues. CDR3: CASSFRGLDKNIQYF. CDR3 DNA sequence: TGTGCCAGCAGTTTCAGGGGGCTGGACAAAAACATTCAGTACTTC.

The chain joins TRBV12-3 or TRBV12-4 to TRBJ2-3; D unclear. The CDR3 runs to 15 residues. Trimming pared 7 bases from V and 1 base from J, leaving 15 bases between. CDR3 nucleotide sequence: TGTGCCAGCATCGCCCGGGCACAACGCACAGATACGCAGTATTTT. The encoded protein is CASIARAQRTDTQYF.

V gene TRBV27 combines with J gene TRBJ2-3, with TRBD2 as a possible D gene (6 bases). The CDR3 runs 15 residues. The V gene lost 9 bases and the J gene lost 4 bases, with 20 bases spanning the gap. Germline CDR1 and CDR2: MNHEY and SMNVEV (reference sequence). CDR3 protein: CASSGLPGSADTQYF. The CDR3 DNA is TGTGCCAGTTCAGGCCTCCCCGGGAGCGCAGATACGCAGTATTTT.

This clonotype was detected many times. J is TRBJ2-7 and V is TRBV5-1; D may be TRBD1 or TRBD2 (5 bases each). V lost 0 bases, J lost 7 bases, and 14 bases lay in between. The CDR3 contains 14 residues. Per the germline V gene, CDR1 is SGHRS and CDR2 is YFSETQ. The CDR3 region has the DNA TGCGCCAGCAGCTTGGGTCCCGCGAGGGGAGAGCAGTACTTC. Protein: CASSLGPARGEQYF.

This clonotype was picked up many times. The chain links TRBV2 to TRBJ1-4; possible D gene TRBD1, 5 bases. The CDR3 loop spans 15 amino acids. Trimming cost V 6 bases and J 5 bases, with 16 bases left between them. CDR1 SNHLY and CDR2 FYNNEI come from the germline V gene. The DNA of the CDR3 is TGTGCCAGCAGCGTTGGAAGGGGCTCCAATGAAAAACTGTTTTTT. Protein: CASSVGRGSNEKLFF.

At least ten counts were recorded for this clonotype. This chain connects TRBV28 to TRBJ2-3, with TRBD1 identical over 7 bases. The CDR3 runs to 15 residues. J gave up 6 bases and V 4 bases, and 10 bases lay outside the gene matches. Per the germline V gene, CDR1 is MDHEN and CDR2 is SYDVKM. The CDR3 reads CASSSHRGLMDTQYF. The CDR3 bases are TGTGCCAGCAGTTCCCATAGGGGGCTAATGGATACGCAGTATTTT. The variable domain in full, completed from reference TRBV28 and TRBJ2-3, reads DVKVTQSSRYLVKRTGEKVFLECVQDMDHENMFWYRQDPGLGLRLIYFSYDVKMKEKGDIPEGYSVSREKKERFSLILESASTNQTSMYLCASSSHRGLMDTQYFGPGTRLTVL.

V and J are TRBV14 and TRBJ2-5; D remains unclear. This CDR3 contains 15 residues. Trimming shortened V by 0 bases and J by 1 base, and 9 bases separated the two germline ends. From germline, CDR1 is SGHDN and CDR2 FVKESK. The CDR3 loop reads CASSQELLRQETQYF. CDR3 coding DNA: TGTGCCAGCAGCCAAGAGCTCCTCCGCCAAGAGACCCAGTACTTC.

The sample holds many counts of this clonotype. The chain links TRBV29-1 to TRBJ2-5, with D hard to call. V dropped 3 bases and J dropped 5 bases, with 4 bases sitting between them. The CDR3 contains 10 residues. Per germline, CDR1 SQVTM and CDR2 ANQGSEA. CDR3 loop: CSVDQETQYF. The CDR3 DNA follows: TGCAGCGTTGATCAGGAGACCCAGTACTTC. Drawing the rest from reference TRBV29-1 and TRBJ2-5, the complete variable domain is SAVISQKPSRDICQRGTSLTIQCQVDSQVTMMFWYRQQPGQSLTLIATANQGSEATYESGFVIDKFPISRPNLTFSTLTVSNMSPEDSSIYLCSVDQETQYFGPGTRLLVL.

This clonotype was counted many times. This sequence joins TRBV2 and TRBJ2-1, with 8 bases that match TRBD2. The CDR3 consists of 15 residues. CDR1 SNHLY and CDR2 FYNNEI come from the germline V gene. After removal of 6 bases from V and 6 bases from J, the junction contained 10 bases not matched to a gene. The DNA for the CDR3 is TGTGCCAGCAGAAACCACCAGCGGGAGTTCAATGAGCAGTTCTTC. Amino acids: CASRNHQREFNEQFF.

This clonotype was counted ten times or more. This rearrangement joins TRBV6-2 or TRBV6-3 to TRBJ1-1, with D maybe TRBD1 (5 bases). The CDR3 sequence is 14 residues long. Deletions cut 1 base from V and 10 bases from J, with 16 bases between. CDR1 MNHEY and CDR2 SVGEGT come from the germline V gene. This chain's CDR3 is CASSYYIRVEGAFF. CDR3 bases: TGTGCCAGCAGTTACTATATCAGGGTTGAAGGAGCTTTCTTT.

In its sample, this clonotype was seen a few times. This may arise from a read error, as a much more abundant clone is one base away. CDR3: CASSRTSGDSYEQYF. The CDR3 DNA is TGTGCCAGCAGCCGGACTAGCGGGGACTCCTACGAGCAGTACTTC. This chain links TRBV28 with TRBJ2-7; TRBD2 matches 12 bases. The CDR3 has 15 amino acids. V shed 6 bases, J shed 0 bases, and the junction held 3 bases outside the gene matches. Looked up from germline, CDR1 is MDHEN and CDR2 is SYDVKM.

This clonotype has only one observation. V and J are TRBV25-1 and TRBJ1-1; D is possibly TRBD1 (5 bases). In germline, CDR1 is MGHDK, CDR2 SYGVNS. The CDR3 covers 15 residues. V was shortened by 2 bases and J by 5 bases, with 15 bases between the two germline ends. The CDR3 region is CASSEGGRDRTEAFF. In DNA, the CDR3 is TGTGCCAGCAGTGAAGGGGGGAGGGACCGAACTGAAGCTTTCTTT.

This clonotype has a handful of counts. This chain joins TRBV9 and TRBJ2-1; 10 nucleotides match TRBD2. Trimming took 0 bases from V and 6 from J; bases not matched to a gene: 9. In germline, CDR1 is SGDLS, CDR2 YYNGEE. The CDR3 totals 17 residues. The CDR3 spells CASSVELAGTNRNEQFF. The CDR3 region has the DNA TGTGCCAGCAGCGTAGAACTAGCGGGAACTAATCGCAATGAGCAGTTCTTC.

This clonotype came up many times. For the CDR3, the DNA is TGTGCCAGCAGACCGGGACAGGACAACTGGGAGCAGTACTTC. Translated, it gives CASRPGQDNWEQYF. The V call is TRBV5-6, the J call TRBJ2-7, with 8 bases that match TRBD1. Germline V CDR1 and CDR2: SGHDT, YYEEEE. V lost 5 bases to trimming and J lost 7 bases; unmatched junction nucleotides: 11. The CDR3 spans 14 residues.

CDR3 coding DNA: TGTGCCAGCAGCCTCAGCCCTAACACAGATACGCAGTATTTT. Translation: CASSLSPNTDTQYF. This rearrangement joins TRBV14 to TRBJ2-3, with D hard to call. Trimming shortened V by 4 bases and J by 2 bases, and 10 bases separated the two germline ends. Germline CDR1 SGHDN, CDR2 FVKESK. The CDR3 runs 14 residues.

This clonotype appeared a few times. The chain joins TRBV27 to TRBJ2-7; unclear D gene. CDR3 length: 16 residues. Germline V gene sequence: CDR1 MNHEY, CDR2 SMNVEV (reference sequence). V was trimmed by 5 bases and J by 4 bases, leaving 21 bases between them. The CDR3 region has the DNA TGTGCCAGCAGTCTCCTGACACCATCACAAGGGTACGAGCAGTACTTC. Amino acid sequence: CASSLLTPSQGYEQYF.

This clonotype appeared many times. The chain joins TRBV29-1 to TRBJ2-5, with D perhaps TRBD1 or TRBD2 (6 bases each). Germline assignment: CDR1 SQVTM and CDR2 ANQGSEA. The CDR3 consists of 16 residues. With 7 bases removed from V and 2 bases from J, the gap between germline ends came to 23 bases. Here the CDR3 reads CSAEGDFRSQQETQYF. The CDR3 DNA sequence: TGCAGCGCGGAGGGGGATTTTAGGAGCCAACAAGAGACCCAGTACTTC.

The chain is built from TRBV7-3 and TRBJ2-3; 8 bases align to TRBD2. CDR3 length: 17 amino acids. Germline V gives CDR1 SGHTA, CDR2 FQGTGA. The junction had 7 bases not matched to a gene; V was cut back by 0 bases and J by 2 bases. This CDR3 reads CASSLTSVAGITDTQYF. The CDR3 region has the DNA TGTGCCAGCAGCTTAACGTCGGTAGCGGGGATCACAGATACGCAGTATTTT.

This clonotype was counted many times. V is TRBV2 and J is TRBJ2-5; 7 positions match TRBD2. The trim removed 6 bases at V and 6 bases at J, leaving 13 bases unmatched. This CDR3 is built from 15 residues. Germline V gives CDR1 SNHLY, CDR2 FYNNEI. CDR3 sequence reads: CASRPMSTSEQTQYF. The CDR3 DNA follows: TGTGCCAGCAGGCCCATGTCCACTAGCGAACAGACCCAGTACTTC.

The chain has TRBV3-1 and TRBJ2-7, with TRBD1 matching 7 bases. The CDR3 is 16 residues long. V lost 4 bases and J lost 4; bases outside the gene matches: 13. Germline V gives CDR1 LGHDT, CDR2 YNNKEL (reference sequence). The CDR3 reads CASSPGTAMRGYEQYF. CDR3 DNA: TGTGCCAGCAGCCCCGGGACAGCAATGAGGGGTTACGAGCAGTACTTC.

The chain uses TRBV5-4 and TRBJ2-1; D not resolved. This CDR3 is built from 15 residues. Germline lookup yields CDR1 SGHNT and CDR2 YYREEE (reference sequence). Trimming removed 1 base from V and 8 bases from J, with 16 bases in between. CDR3 DNA sequence: TGTGCCAGCAGCTTGCAACCACCTGGATCCGATGAGCAGTTCTTC. Its protein is CASSLQPPGSDEQFF.

This clonotype was seen at least ten times. The rearrangement links TRBV27 to TRBJ1-5; the match to TRBD1 covers 9 bases. The CDR3 covers 18 residues. V lost 9 bases and J lost 0; bases outside the gene matches: 15. CDR1 is MNHEY and CDR2 is SMNVEV in the germline V gene (reference sequence). Written as DNA, the CDR3 is TGTGCCAGTAGACCCCAGGACAGGGGACTAAATAGCAATCAGCCCCAGCATTTT. Its translation: CASRPQDRGLNSNQPQHF.

This clonotype was observed a few times. J is TRBJ2-2 and V is TRBV9, with D maybe TRBD1 (7 bases). The CDR3 covers 14 residues. Germline CDR1 reads SGDLS; CDR2 reads YYNGEE. The CDR3 loop reads CASRRGPSTGELFF. The CDR3, as DNA: TGTGCTTCTAGGAGGGGGCCGAGTACCGGGGAGCTGTTTTTT. Complete variable domain (other parts from reference TRBV9 and TRBJ2-2): DSGVTQTPKHLITATGQRVTLRCSPRSGDLSVYWYQQSLDQGLQFLIQYYNGEERAKGNILERFSAQQFPDLHSELNLSSLELGDSALYFCASRRGPSTGELFFGEGSRLTVL.

There are a few counts of this clonotype. V is TRBV20-1 and J is TRBJ2-1, with 8 bases lining up with TRBD2. J lost 6 bases, V lost 3 bases, and 7 bases had no gene match. Germline lookup yields CDR1 DFQATT and CDR2 SNEGSKA (reference sequence). The CDR3 runs 14 residues. The CDR3 nucleotides read TGCAGTGCTAGTTCGGTAGCGGGGCTCAATGAGCAGTTCTTC. Protein: CSASSVAGLNEQFF.

A single count supports this clonotype. A much larger clone lies a single base off, so this may be a read error. V gene TRBV11-2 combines with J gene TRBJ2-2; TRBD2 is a possible D gene (5 bases). The CDR3 is 18 residues long. In germline, CDR1 is SGHAT, CDR2 FQNNGV. The DNA for the CDR3 is TGTGCCAGCAGCTTAGGGCTAGTTAGGCAATCGAACACCGGGGAGCTGTCTTTT. Its protein is CASSLGLVRQSNTGELSF.

This clonotype was seen a handful of times. One junction end does not reproduce the germline sequence, and a read error may be involved. This chain connects TRBV10-3 to TRBJ2-2; 9 nucleotides agree with TRBD1. Germline CDR1 ENHRY, CDR2 SYGVKD. The CDR3 has 14 amino acids. The CDR3 region has the DNA TGTACCATCAACCCGGGACAGGGAGTCGGGGAGCTGTTTTTT. Protein sequence: CTINPGQGVGELFF.